The 10 T cell receptor beta chains below come from one sample, sequenced in a study of blood T cell repertoires in COVID-19. Here immunoSEQ multiplex PCR was the method, and the copy in TCRdb shows in-frame clones only, minus some. Seen here are about 440,000 clones, around 88% observed once, and the top ten hold 4.3%. Sequencing was carried out using peripheral blood. The source is a woman aged 25-40 years with acute or convalescent COVID-19.

The rearrangement uses TRBV18 and TRBJ2-5; D might be TRBD2 (5 bases). Germline CDR1 KGHSH, CDR2 LQKENI. The CDR3 runs to 12 residues. V was clipped by 3 bases and J by 7 bases, with 9 bases between them. The CDR3 is CASSPDGGTQYF. The CDR3 DNA reads TGTGCCAGCTCACCGGATGGAGGGACCCAGTACTTC.

In this sample, this clone turned up a few times. V usage is TRBV28 and J usage is TRBJ1-2, with a weak D call TRBD1 (6 bases). Germline assignment: CDR1 MDHEN and CDR2 SYDVKM. This CDR3 is 17 amino acids long. Trimming cost V 5 bases and J 3 bases, with 22 bases left between them. The CDR3 DNA reads TGTGCCAGCAGTCTTTCGGGGTCGGGACATAAGTACTATGGCTACACCTTC. This gives the protein CASSLSGSGHKYYGYTF.

The chain recombines TRBV5-1 with TRBJ2-7; 7 positions match TRBD1. This CDR3 is built from 14 residues. CDR1 SGHRS and CDR2 YFSETQ come from the germline V gene. Germline trimming cut 3 bases from V and 6 bases from J; bases unmatched to any gene: 9. The CDR3 reads CASSSTGSGSEQYF. CDR3 in DNA: TGCGCCAGCAGCTCGACAGGGTCGGGAAGCGAGCAGTACTTC.

The rearrangement joins TRBV6-5 to TRBJ1-3, with D possibly TRBD1 on 6 matching bases. Germline assignment: CDR1 MNHEY and CDR2 SVGAGI. The CDR3 totals 15 residues. V lost 5 bases and J 2 bases, leaving 13 bases between the germline ends. The CDR3 spells CASSTGHLTGNTIYF. CDR3 nucleotides: TGTGCCAGCAGTACGGGACACCTAACTGGAAACACCATATATTTT.

This rearrangement joins TRBV5-1 to TRBJ2-3; 10 bases are a match to TRBD1. The CDR3 length is 14 residues. Germline V gives CDR1 SGHRS, CDR2 YFSETQ. V was pared by 4 bases and J by 3 bases, with 2 bases of the junction left unmatched. The CDR3 sequence: CASSRDRGTDTQYF. DNA for the CDR3: TGCGCCAGCAGCCGGGACAGGGGAACAGATACGCAGTATTTT.

The chain has TRBV4-1 and TRBJ1-2; D unclear. V lost 0 bases, J lost 7 bases, and 12 bases lay in between. The CDR3 length is 14 residues. From germline, CDR1 is MGHRA and CDR2 YSYEKL. The DNA of the CDR3 is TGCGCCAGCAGCCAAGATCTCGGGGTGGGTGGCTACACCTTC. Its protein product is CASSQDLGVGGYTF.

The chain couples TRBV5-1 to TRBJ2-6; D unresolved. Trimming took 0 bases from V and 0 from J, leaving 7 bases between them. Germline lookup yields CDR1 SGHRS and CDR2 YFSETQ. The CDR3 loop spans 16 amino acids. Here the CDR3 reads CASSLGPVSGANVLTF. The CDR3 DNA follows: TGCGCCAGCAGCTTGGGTCCGGTCTCTGGGGCCAACGTCCTGACTTTC.

This clone was picked up a small number of times. This sequence joins TRBV7-9 and TRBJ1-1, with D tentatively TRBD1 (6 bases). The germline V gene encodes CDR1 SEHNR and CDR2 FQNEAQ (reference sequence). The CDR3 is 15 amino acids. V was shortened by 5 bases and J by 1 base, with 14 bases between the two germline ends. The chain's CDR3 is CASSLGGGANTEAFF. The CDR3 DNA sequence: TGTGCCAGCAGCCTAGGCGGGGGGGCGAACACTGAAGCTTTCTTT.

This chain joins TRBV14 and TRBJ2-5; 12 positions agree with TRBD1. Germline CDR1 reads SGHDN; CDR2 reads FVKESK. This CDR3 is 21 amino acids long. The J segment lost 0 bases and the V segment lost 0 bases, leaving 14 bases of the junction unmatched. CDR3 sequence: CASSQDSGDRGLWAYQETQYF. The CDR3, as DNA: TGTGCCAGCAGCCAAGATTCCGGGGACAGGGGGCTTTGGGCTTACCAAGAGACCCAGTACTTC.

This chain connects TRBV19 to TRBJ2-1; 7 bases agree with TRBD1. V gave up 5 bases and J gave up 6 bases; unmatched junction bases: 10. The CDR3 is made up of 15 amino acids. Germline-derived CDR1 and CDR2 are LNHDA and SQIVND (reference sequence). The CDR3, as DNA: TGTGCCAGTAGTCCCACACAGGGGAGAAGCAATGAGCAGTTCTTC. The encoded protein is CASSPTQGRSNEQFF.